Following are 32 T cell receptor beta chains from one sample sequenced in a study of OX40 agonist ivuxolimab in advanced cancers. The method was immunoSEQ multiplex PCR; TCRdb's version includes in-frame clones alone and lacks a portion of them. The sample yields some 99,000 clones, around 88% seen once. The sample consisted of CD4+ or CD8+ T cells sorted from blood, taken in a trial of the OX40 agonist ivuxolimab. These receptors were collected from an adult with an advanced solid tumor such as melanoma, head and neck, liver or kidney cancer.

The chain combines TRBV11-2 with TRBJ1-2; D is unresolved. Trimming removed 1 base at V and 1 base at J, with 4 bases between. This CDR3 comprises 13 residues. Germline assignment: CDR1 SGHAT and CDR2 FQNNGV. The DNA of the CDR3 is TGTGCCAGCAGCTTAGCCAATAACTATGGCTACACCTTC. Its translation: CASSLANNYGYTF.

The chain carries TRBV19 and TRBJ2-7; a weak D match, TRBD1 (6 bases). The V gene's germline CDR1 is LNHDA and CDR2 SQIVND (reference sequence). The CDR3 is made up of 15 amino acids. The ends were cut back, 1 base at V and 2 bases at J, with 12 bases in the middle. The chain's CDR3 is CASSIAGTPTYEQYF. The CDR3 DNA sequence: TGTGCCAGTAGTATAGCCGGGACACCGACCTACGAGCAGTACTTC.

The J gene is TRBJ1-2, the V gene TRBV2, with D possibly matching TRBD1 (5 bases). The CDR3 is 13 amino acids. In germline, CDR1 is SNHLY, CDR2 FYNNEI. The V gene lost 5 bases and the J gene lost 7 bases, with 14 bases spanning the gap. CDR3 in DNA: TGTGCCAGCAGTTTTCAGGGAGGGTCTGGCTACACCTTC. Protein: CASSFQGGSGYTF.

The chain has TRBV5-5 and TRBJ1-1; 8 nucleotides line up with TRBD1. J lost 0 bases, V lost 4 bases, and 2 bases had no gene match. The CDR3 loop spans 14 amino acids. Germline V gene lookup returns CDR1 SGHKS and CDR2 YYEKEE (reference sequence). In DNA form, the CDR3 reads TGTGCCAGCAGCATGACAGGGGTGAACACTGAAGCTTTCTTT. Amino acid sequence: CASSMTGVNTEAFF.

The chain couples TRBV11-3 to TRBJ2-2, with 10 positions matching TRBD1. Trimming cost V 5 bases and J 5 bases; bases outside gene matches: 5. The germline V gene has CDR1 SGHNT and CDR2 YENEEA. This CDR3 has 15 amino acids. The CDR3 loop reads CASSPGQGDTGELFF. In nucleotides, the CDR3 is TGTGCCAGCAGCCCCGGACAGGGGGATACCGGGGAGCTGTTTTTT.

The rearrangement links TRBV5-1 to TRBJ1-4; no reliable D call. Germline V gives CDR1 SGHRS, CDR2 YFSETQ. Trimming removed 5 bases from V and 0 bases from J, with 8 bases in between. CDR3 size: 14 residues. The CDR3 coding sequence is TGCGCCAGCAGGGTGGGGACAACTAATGAAAAACTGTTTTTT. It yields the protein CASRVGTTNEKLFF. The full variable domain, its missing parts supplied by reference TRBV5-1 and TRBJ1-4, is KAGVTQTPRYLIKTRGQQVTLSCSPISGHRSVSWYQQTPGQGLQFLFEYFSETQRNKGNFPGRFSGRQFSNSRSEMNVSTLELGDSALYLCASRVGTTNEKLFFGSGTQLSVL.

The chain couples TRBV7-2 to TRBJ1-6; D not certain. Germline CDR1 is SGHTA and CDR2 is FQGNSA. The V and J ends lost 4 bases and 7 bases respectively, with 8 bases between them. The CDR3 runs 13 residues. The CDR3 coding sequence is TGTGCCAGCAGCTCCCGGATCAATTCACCCCTCCACTTT. This codes for CASSSRINSPLHF.

The genes are TRBV2 and TRBJ2-3, with a possible D match to TRBD2 (6 bases). CDR1 is SNHLY, CDR2 FYNNEI, per germline. The CDR3 totals 18 residues. The ends were cut back, 1 base at V and 2 bases at J, with 19 bases in the middle. CDR3 nucleotide sequence: TGTGCCAGCAGTGAAGGGGTAGTGGGGGGACCCCCCACAGATACGCAGTATTTT. This codes for CASSEGVVGGPPTDTQYF.

This chain uses TRBV6-6 with TRBJ1-2; perhaps TRBD1 as D (5 bases). The V end lost 6 bases, the J end lost 0 bases, and 8 bases lay between the germline ends. Germline CDR1 MNHNY, CDR2 SVGAGI (reference sequence). The CDR3 contains 13 residues. CDR3 nucleotide sequence: TGTGCCAGCAGGAGACAGACTAACTATGGCTACACCTTC. As protein: CASRRQTNYGYTF.

The V gene is TRBV7-3, the J gene TRBJ2-2; either TRBD1 or TRBD2 may supply D (6 bases each). Germline assignment: CDR1 SGHTA and CDR2 FQGTGA. With 5 bases removed from V and 2 bases from J, the gap between germline ends came to 15 bases. The CDR3 length is 16 residues. CDR3 in amino acids: CASSLGGGGNTGELFF. Written as DNA, the CDR3 is TGTGCCAGCAGCCTAGGGGGAGGCGGAAACACCGGGGAGCTGTTTTTT.

The rearrangement joins TRBV10-2 to TRBJ1-1, with D maybe TRBD1 (5 bases). V lost 6 bases and J lost 1, with 9 bases in between. This CDR3 is 13 amino acids long. The germline V gene has CDR1 WSHSY and CDR2 SAAADI. CDR3 loop: CASRGTANTEAFF. The CDR3 DNA sequence: TGCGCCAGCAGGGGGACGGCGAACACTGAAGCTTTCTTT.

The rearrangement joins TRBV6-5 to TRBJ2-3; 9 bases are shared with TRBD1. The CDR3 length is 16 residues. CDR1 MNHEY and CDR2 SVGAGI come from the germline V gene. The junction had 6 bases not matched to a gene; V was cut back by 2 bases and J by 3 bases. The CDR3 protein is CASSYRGTGSTDTQYF. The CDR3 DNA reads as TGTGCCAGCAGTTACCGGGGGACAGGGAGTACAGATACGCAGTATTTT.

The rearrangement links TRBV11-3 to TRBJ1-1, with D perhaps matching TRBD1 (5 bases). The germline CDR1 and CDR2 sequences are SGHNT and YENEEA. Trimming took 5 bases from V and 4 from J, leaving 14 bases between them. CDR3 length: 14 residues. The chain's CDR3 is CASSRRGRGTEAFF. The CDR3 DNA reads as TGTGCCAGCAGCAGGCGGGGAAGGGGCACTGAAGCTTTCTTT. The full variable domain, with the rest looked up from reference TRBV11-3 and TRBJ1-1, is EAGVVQSPRYKIIEKKQPVAFWCNPISGHNTLYWYLQNLGQGPELLIRYENEEAVDDSQLPKDRFSAERLKGVDSTLKIQPAELGDSAVYLCASSRRGRGTEAFFGQGTRLTVV.

This sequence joins TRBV5-1 and TRBJ2-1; D unresolved. The CDR3 runs to 12 residues. Germline V lookup: CDR1 SGHRS, CDR2 YFSETQ. V was shortened by 4 bases and J by 3 bases, with 5 bases between the two germline ends. CDR3 nucleotide sequence: TGCGCCAGCAGCGCGAACTACAATGAGCAGTTCTTC. This sequence encodes CASSANYNEQFF.

The CDR3 sequence: CASSDGGSRFHEQYF. CDR3 sequence (DNA): TGTGCCAGCAGCGACGGAGGGTCCCGATTCCACGAGCAGTACTTC. This sequence joins TRBV6-1 and TRBJ2-7; a weak D match, TRBD2 (6 bases). Per the germline V gene, CDR1 is MNHNS and CDR2 is SASEGT. Trimming shortened V by 6 bases and J by 5 bases, and 20 bases separated the two germline ends. The CDR3 sequence is 15 residues long.

The chain uses TRBV6-1 and TRBJ1-1; weak D call: TRBD1 (5 bases). The V gene's germline CDR1 is MNHNS and CDR2 SASEGT. This CDR3 contains 15 residues. V lost 6 bases and J lost 1, with 15 bases in between. The DNA for the CDR3 is TGTGCCAGCAGCGTGAGGCAAAGGGGGAACACTGAAGCTTTCTTT. Translation gives CASSVRQRGNTEAFF.

J is TRBJ2-3 and V is TRBV5-1; D possibly corresponds to TRBD1 (7 bases). CDR1 SGHRS and CDR2 YFSETQ come from the germline V gene. The CDR3 length is 14 residues. The V end was cut by 3 bases, the J end by 6 bases, with 14 bases between. The DNA of the CDR3 is TGCGCCAGCAGCTCAAACCCAGGGGGGGATACGCAGTATTTT. Its translation is CASSSNPGGDTQYF. The full variable domain, its missing parts supplied by reference TRBV5-1 and TRBJ2-3, is KAGVTQTPRYLIKTRGQQVTLSCSPISGHRSVSWYQQTPGQGLQFLFEYFSETQRNKGNFPGRFSGRQFSNSRSEMNVSTLELGDSALYLCASSSNPGGDTQYFGPGTRLTVL.

The gene calls are TRBV15 and TRBJ2-1; D may be TRBD1 or TRBD2 (5 bases each). Germline CDR1 and CDR2: LNHNV and YYDKDF (reference sequence). The CDR3 consists of 16 residues. V was shortened by 3 bases and J by 5 bases, with 17 bases between the two germline ends. Written as DNA, the CDR3 is TGTGCCACCAGCAGGGCCCGGGACGGCGGCGACAATGAGCAGTTCTTC. Its translation: CATSRARDGGDNEQFF.

This clone was recorded only once. The rearrangement joins TRBV9 to TRBJ2-7, with TRBD1 matching over 12 bases. The CDR3 is made up of 15 amino acids. Looked up from germline, CDR1 is SGDLS and CDR2 is YYNGEE. The junction had 3 bases not matched to a gene; V was cut back by 0 bases and J by 5 bases. This CDR3 reads CASSVEGQGANEQYF. DNA of the CDR3: TGTGCCAGCAGCGTAGAGGGACAGGGGGCCAACGAGCAGTACTTC.

The chain employs TRBV10-2 and TRBJ2-3; D gene ambiguous. The V and J ends lost 4 bases and 4 bases respectively, with 3 bases between them. The CDR3 length is 11 residues. From germline, CDR1 is WSHSY and CDR2 SAAADI. Here the CDR3 DNA reads TGCGCCAGCAGTGGCCCAGATACGCAGTATTTT. Its protein is CASSGPDTQYF.

This chain links TRBV29-1 with TRBJ2-1; no clear D gene. CDR1 is SQVTM, CDR2 ANQGSEA, per germline. The CDR3 contains 13 residues. Trimming stripped 6 bases from V and 3 bases from J, with 12 bases between. The CDR3 is CSVGSDLYNEQFF. CDR3 nucleotides: TGCAGCGTAGGATCAGACCTCTACAATGAGCAGTTCTTC.

The rearrangement links TRBV29-1 to TRBJ2-5; D gene unclear. Trimming shortened V by 8 bases and J by 1 base, and 8 bases separated the two germline ends. CDR1 is SQVTM and CDR2 is ANQGSEA in the germline V gene. The CDR3 has 11 amino acids. CDR3 region: CSHRGQETQYF. The CDR3 coding sequence is TGCAGCCATCGCGGCCAAGAGACCCAGTACTTC.

This clone was picked up a small number of times. CDR3 DNA: TGTGCCAGCAGCGCGAGGACCAACAATCAGCCCCAGCATTTT. Protein: CASSARTNNQPQHF. This chain links TRBV9 with TRBJ1-5; D not resolved. Deletions cut 3 bases from V and 3 bases from J, with 10 bases between. Per the germline V gene, CDR1 is SGDLS and CDR2 is YYNGEE. The CDR3 has 14 amino acids. Looking up the rest from reference TRBV9 and TRBJ1-5 gives the full variable domain: DSGVTQTPKHLITATGQRVTLRCSPRSGDLSVYWYQQSLDQGLQFLIQYYNGEERAKGNILERFSAQQFPDLHSELNLSSLELGDSALYFCASSARTNNQPQHFGDGTRLSIL.

J is TRBJ2-3 and V is TRBV18; TRBD1 matches at 9 bases. Germline assignment: CDR1 KGHSH and CDR2 LQKENI. This CDR3 is built from 15 residues. Trimming at V came to 2 bases and at J to 2 bases, leaving 2 bases not matched to a gene. Here the CDR3 DNA reads TGTGCCAGCTCACCAAGGGACAGGGTCACAGATACGCAGTATTTT. It codes for CASSPRDRVTDTQYF.

Turning to this clone: The germline gene is not matched at one end of the junction; a read error may be the cause. The chain has TRBV6-1 and TRBJ1-1; a weak D match, TRBD1 (6 bases). There are 14 residues in the CDR3. Per germline, CDR1 MNHNS and CDR2 SASEGT. CDR3 coding DNA: TGTGCCAGCAGTGAGGGGGGCGTGAATACTGAAGCTTTCTTT. Translating gives CASSEGGVNTEAFF.

The chain recombines TRBV7-9 with TRBJ2-1; possibly TRBD2 for D (6 bases). This CDR3 spans 12 amino acids. In germline, CDR1 is SEHNR, CDR2 FQNEAQ (reference sequence). V gave up 1 base and J gave up 15 bases, with 13 bases separating them. This CDR3 reads CASSLVSGDSFF. Here the CDR3 DNA reads TGTGCCAGCAGCTTAGTGTCTGGGGACTCGTTCTTC.

The rearrangement joins TRBV7-2 to TRBJ1-5; no definite D call. Looked up from germline, CDR1 is SGHTA and CDR2 is FQGNSA. The CDR3 is 15 residues long. Trimming left V 1 base short and J 5 bases short, with 12 bases between. The CDR3 loop is CASSLVGQVDQPQHF. The CDR3 DNA reads TGTGCCAGCAGCTTAGTAGGGCAGGTCGATCAGCCCCAGCATTTT. The full variable domain, its missing parts supplied by reference TRBV7-2 and TRBJ1-5, is GAGVSQSPSNKVTEKGKDVELRCDPISGHTALYWYRQSLGQGLEFLIYFQGNSAPDKSGLPSDRFSAERTGGSVSTLTIQRTQQEDSAVYLCASSLVGQVDQPQHFGDGTRLSIL.

This chain links TRBV27 with TRBJ2-2; D gene uncertain. CDR1 and CDR2 (germline): MNHEY, SMNVEV (reference sequence). V was cut by 2 bases and J by 5 bases, with 9 bases left in between. The length of the CDR3 is 14 residues. DNA for the CDR3: TGTGCCAGCAGTTTACGGCATGCAACCGGGGAGCTGTTTTTT. Its translation is CASSLRHATGELFF.

V and J are TRBV7-3 and TRBJ2-3, with D hard to call. Per the germline V gene, CDR1 is SGHTA and CDR2 is FQGTGA. V was trimmed by 4 bases and J by 6 bases, leaving 5 bases between them. The CDR3 totals 11 residues. The CDR3 sequence is CASSSDDTQYF. CDR3 in DNA: TGTGCCAGCAGCTCAGATGATACGCAGTATTTT.

The chain is built from TRBV19 and TRBJ1-4, with unresolved D. The CDR3 is 13 amino acids. Trimming removed 10 bases at V and 3 bases at J, with 12 bases between. The V gene's germline CDR1 is LNHDA and CDR2 SQIVND (reference sequence). CDR3 bases: TGTGCCACCATAGGGATAGCTAATGAAAAACTGTTTTTT. Translation gives CATIGIANEKLFF. Looking up the rest from reference TRBV19 and TRBJ1-4 gives the full variable domain: DGGITQSPKYLFRKEGQNVTLSCEQNLNHDAMYWYRQDPGQGLRLIYYSQIVNDFQKGDIAEGYSVSREKKESFPLTVTSAQKNPTAFYLCATIGIANEKLFFGSGTQLSVL.

The DNA for the CDR3 is TGCGCCAGCAGCCAAGGGCCAGGGAACACCGGGGAGCTGTTTTTT. It is translated as CASSQGPGNTGELFF. The chain employs TRBV4-3 and TRBJ2-2; unclear D gene. V gave up 1 base and J gave up 1 base, with 7 bases separating them. Germline V gene sequence: CDR1 LGHNA, CDR2 YSLEER. The CDR3 totals 15 residues.

This chain links TRBV4-1 with TRBJ2-2; D remains unclear. Trimming removed 1 base at V and 6 bases at J, with 9 bases between. Looked up from germline, CDR1 is MGHRA and CDR2 is YSYEKL. This CDR3 region has 14 residues. The CDR3 coding sequence is TGCGCCAGCAGCCAAGCGGCTTTGGCCGGGGAGCTGTTTTTT. Its protein is CASSQAALAGELFF.